Following are 24 T cell receptor beta chains from one sample sequenced in a study of radiotherapy plus CTLA-4 blockade in lung cancer (dated by TCRdb to between 2018 and 2020). Preparation of the library involved the immunoSEQ multiplex PCR assay. The clones in this table, taken by TCRdb from immuneACCESS, are in-frame only. Not every clone is retained; where verified, under half of the shortfall comes from an unresolved V gene, and the cause of the rest is unknown. This sample holds tens of thousands of clones; under 75% were observed only once. 6.5% to 9.5% of the sample goes to the ten largest clones. Source: peripheral blood, taken from a patient treated with radiotherapy plus ipilimumab. These receptors were obtained from a human donor with non-small cell lung cancer whose response to radiotherapy plus ipilimumab could not be evaluated.

The rearrangement links TRBV27 to TRBJ2-1; D might be TRBD1 (6 bases). Trimming took off 3 bases at V and 6 bases at J, with 15 bases between the two ends. The CDR3 totals 15 residues. Germline loops: CDR1 MNHEY, CDR2 SMNVEV (reference sequence). Written as DNA, the CDR3 is TGTGCCAGCAGTTTCAGGGGACAAGTGTTCAATGAGCAGTTCTTC. Its translation is CASSFRGQVFNEQFF.

This rearrangement joins TRBV5-6 to TRBJ2-7; perhaps TRBD1 as D (6 bases). The germline gives CDR1 SGHDT, CDR2 YYEEEE. The CDR3 contains 12 residues. V was clipped by 4 bases and J by 7 bases, with 12 bases between them. CDR3 bases: TGTGCCAGCAGCAAATTTACAGGGGAGCAGTACTTC. Its translation is CASSKFTGEQYF. Variable domain in full (rest from reference TRBV5-6 and TRBJ2-7): DAGVTQSPTHLIKTRGQQVTLRCSPKSGHDTVSWYQQALGQGPQFIFQYYEEEERQRGNFPDRFSGHQFPNYSSELNVNALLLGDSALYLCASSKFTGEQYFGPGTRLTVT.

The CDR3 DNA sequence: TGTGCCGGGGCTGGGGGGGCCACCTACGAGCAGTACTTC. Amino acid sequence: CAGAGGATYEQYF. The chain employs TRBV30 and TRBJ2-7, with D maybe TRBD2 (7 bases). There are 13 residues in the CDR3. Germline values: CDR1 GTSNPN, CDR2 SVGIG (reference sequence). V shed 8 bases and J shed 2 bases, with 16 bases lying between them.

A single count supports this clone. The CDR3 region is CASSEPRTMNTEAFF. The CDR3 nucleotides read TGCGCCAGCAGTGAGCCGAGGACAATGAACACTGAAGCTTTCTTT. V is TRBV10-2 and J is TRBJ1-1; tentative D call: TRBD1 (5 bases). This CDR3 is 15 amino acids long. Looked up from germline, CDR1 is WSHSY and CDR2 is SAAADI. The ends were cut back, 2 bases at V and 0 bases at J, with 10 bases in the middle.

The V call is TRBV19, the J call TRBJ1-4, with a weak D call TRBD1 (5 bases). This CDR3 has 15 residues. Trimming cost V 6 bases and J 7 bases, with 18 bases left between them. Germline values: CDR1 LNHDA, CDR2 SQIVND (reference sequence). Here the CDR3 DNA reads TGTGCCAGTAGCCCCTCCGGGACTTTGGGTGAAAAACTGTTTTTT. Translation gives CASSPSGTLGEKLFF.

There are a few counts of this clone. V usage is TRBV25-1 and J usage is TRBJ1-2, with 7 bases that match TRBD1. Germline CDR1 MGHDK, CDR2 SYGVNS. The CDR3 has 16 residues. Trimming removed 5 bases from V and 5 bases from J; junction bases left unmatched: 14. The CDR3 reads CASSPPGTAGDYGYTF. In DNA, the CDR3 is TGTGCCAGCAGTCCACCCGGGACAGCTGGGGATTATGGCTACACCTTC.

The V and J genes are TRBV5-5 and TRBJ2-7; D might be TRBD1 (5 bases). CDR1 is SGHKS and CDR2 is YYEKEE in the germline V gene (reference sequence). The CDR3 has 14 amino acids. The V end was cut by 0 bases, the J end by 6 bases, with 13 bases between. In DNA form, the CDR3 reads TGTGCCAGCAGCTTGGTTTCAGGGTGGAGCGAGCAGTACTTC. Amino acids: CASSLVSGWSEQYF.

The rearrangement joins TRBV18 to TRBJ2-7; 7 bases fit TRBD1. Germline CDR1 KGHSH, CDR2 LQKENI. The CDR3 loop spans 15 amino acids. Trimming at V came to 2 bases and at J to 9 bases, leaving 13 bases not matched to a gene. Written as DNA, the CDR3 is TGTGCCAGCTCACCAACTACAGGGGCCGATTCCGGGCAGTACTTC. This codes for CASSPTTGADSGQYF.

The chain is built from TRBV9 and TRBJ2-7; possibly TRBD2 for D (5 bases). This CDR3 contains 15 residues. Trimming took 0 bases from V and 3 from J, leaving 13 bases between them. Germline V gives CDR1 SGDLS, CDR2 YYNGEE. The CDR3 loop reads CASSVDEGIIYEQYF. DNA for the CDR3: TGTGCCAGCAGCGTAGATGAGGGTATTATCTACGAGCAGTACTTC.

The rearrangement uses TRBV19 and TRBJ1-2; 10 bases match TRBD1. V lost 1 base and J lost 5; bases outside the gene matches: 4. The germline V gene has CDR1 LNHDA and CDR2 SQIVND (reference sequence). The CDR3 is 15 amino acids. The CDR3 region has the DNA TGTGCCAGTAGTATAGCGTCGGGACAGGGGTATGGCTACACCTTC. Its translation: CASSIASGQGYGYTF.

This rearrangement joins TRBV7-3 to TRBJ2-7; 9 nucleotides agree with TRBD1. The germline V gene has CDR1 SGHTA and CDR2 FQGTGA. V dropped 4 bases and J dropped 6; count of bases not matched to a gene: 1. The CDR3 has 12 residues. CDR3 coding DNA: TGTGCCAGCAGCTCGGACAGGGGCGAGCAGTACTTC. Translated, it gives CASSSDRGEQYF.

The chain uses TRBV27 and TRBJ2-3, with 14 bases identical to TRBD2. This CDR3 comprises 20 residues. In germline, CDR1 is MNHEY, CDR2 SMNVEV (reference sequence). The V gene end was trimmed by 5 bases and the J gene end by 6 bases; junction bases not matched to a gene: 19. CDR3 DNA: TGTGCCAGCAGTCCCCGGGGACTAGCGGGGGCTTGGGCGGGAGCGGATACGCAGTATTTT. Translating it yields CASSPRGLAGAWAGADTQYF.

This chain connects TRBV10-1 to TRBJ2-5; TRBD2 agrees at 8 bases. The J call may be wrong; the DNA end is better matched by TRBJ2-7. Germline V lookup: CDR1 WNHNN, CDR2 SYGVQD (reference sequence). CDR3 length: 15 amino acids. CDR3: CASSDWLAGAYEQYF. As DNA, the CDR3 is TGCGCCAGCAGTGATTGGCTAGCGGGCGCCTACGAGCAGTACTTC.

The rearrangement links TRBV10-3 to TRBJ1-2; 7 bases are shared with TRBD1. The V gene end was trimmed by 4 bases and the J gene end by 4 bases; junction bases not matched to a gene: 9. The CDR3 is made up of 15 amino acids. CDR1 ENHRY and CDR2 SYGVKD come from the germline V gene. The CDR3, as DNA: TGTGCCATCAGTGGGGACAGCCGATTGGGCTATGGCTACACCTTC. As protein: CAISGDSRLGYGYTF.

This chain links TRBV7-3 with TRBJ1-4; D possibly corresponds to TRBD1 (6 bases). The CDR3 covers 15 residues. V lost 5 bases, J lost 10 bases, and 20 bases lay in between. Germline V lookup: CDR1 SGHTA, CDR2 FQGTGA. Here the CDR3 reads CASSTVGRGGVKLFF. Written as DNA, the CDR3 is TGTGCCAGCAGCACCGTCGGGCGAGGGGGGGTAAAACTGTTTTTT.

Regarding this clone: This may come from a read error, since a much larger clone is one base off. V and J are TRBV5-6 and TRBJ2-7; TRBD1 might be the D (6 bases). Trimming took off 2 bases at V and 3 bases at J, with 12 bases between the two ends. The CDR3 runs 14 residues. Germline CDR1 and CDR2: SGHDT and YYEEEE. CDR3: CASSLWTDSYEQYF. CDR3 sequence (DNA): TGTGCCAGCAGCTTATGGACAGACAGCTACGAGCAGTACTTC.

CDR3 in DNA: TGTGCCAGCAGTTACTCCAGGAACACTGAAGCTTTCTTT. Residues: CASSYSRNTEAFF. The V gene is TRBV6-5, the J gene TRBJ1-1; D gene unclear. V was pared by 0 bases and J by 1 base, with 3 bases between. Germline V gene sequence: CDR1 MNHEY, CDR2 SVGAGI. The CDR3 has 13 amino acids.

V usage is TRBV12-5 and J usage is TRBJ2-1; 12 positions agree with TRBD2. There are 15 residues in the CDR3. The J segment lost 9 bases and the V segment lost 1 base, leaving 4 bases of the junction unmatched. Germline V gene data show CDR1 as LGHNT and CDR2 as FRNRAP. Here the CDR3 reads CASGLELAGGGEQFF. In DNA form, the CDR3 reads TGTGCTAGTGGTTTGGAACTAGCGGGAGGTGGTGAGCAGTTCTTC.

The J gene is TRBJ2-2, the V gene TRBV15; the D is unclear. There are 12 residues in the CDR3. Per the germline V gene, CDR1 is LNHNV and CDR2 is YYDKDF (reference sequence). Trimming took off 3 bases at V and 4 bases at J, with 3 bases between the two ends. The CDR3 spells CATSRATGELFF. In nucleotides, the CDR3 is TGTGCCACCAGCAGGGCCACCGGGGAGCTGTTTTTT. Full variable domain (remainder filled in from reference TRBV15 and TRBJ2-2): DAMVIQNPRYQVTQFGKPVTLSCSQTLNHNVMYWYQQKSSQAPKLLFHYYDKDFNNEADTPDNFQSRRPNTSFCFLDIRSPGLGDTAMYLCATSRATGELFFGEGSRLTVL.

The chain links TRBV4-1 to TRBJ1-2; D is perhaps TRBD1 (6 bases). Between the trimmed V and J ends, which lost 4 bases and 8 bases, there was a span of 20 bases. Germline-derived CDR1 and CDR2 are MGHRA and YSYEKL. The CDR3 has 15 residues. The CDR3 region is CASSRTSGDWGGYTF. As DNA, the CDR3 is TGCGCCAGCAGCCGAACCTCAGGGGATTGGGGAGGCTACACCTTC.

The chain carries TRBV30 and TRBJ1-3, with D tentatively TRBD1 (5 bases). The germline V and J ends were trimmed by 3 bases and 1 base, with 10 bases remaining between them. CDR3 length: 14 residues. CDR1 is GTSNPN and CDR2 is SVGIG in the germline V gene (reference sequence). CDR3 amino acids: CAWRGRESGNTIYF. The CDR3 nucleotides are TGTGCCTGGAGGGGACGGGAGTCTGGAAACACCATATATTTT.

The CDR3 here is CSAWQGTEAFF. DNA of the CDR3: TGCAGTGCTTGGCAGGGGACTGAAGCTTTCTTT. The J gene is TRBJ1-1, the V gene TRBV20-1; a weak D match, TRBD1 (6 bases). CDR1 is DFQATT, CDR2 SNEGSKA, per germline (reference sequence). The CDR3 spans 11 residues. V was trimmed by 5 bases and J by 5 bases, leaving 9 bases between them.

The V and J genes are TRBV7-9 and TRBJ2-7; 8 bases map to TRBD2. This CDR3 is 14 amino acids long. Germline V gives CDR1 SEHNR, CDR2 FQNEAQ (reference sequence). J lost 2 bases, V lost 7 bases, and 7 bases had no gene match. The CDR3, as DNA: TGTGCCAGCAAAGATTTAGCGGGGCCCTACGAGCAGTACTTC. It specifies CASKDLAGPYEQYF.

In this sample, this clone turned up a few times. J is TRBJ1-4 and V is TRBV28; possibly TRBD1 for D (6 bases). The CDR3 is made up of 15 amino acids. Germline values: CDR1 MDHEN, CDR2 SYDVKM. Trimming left V 3 bases short and J 4 bases short, with 12 bases between. The CDR3 spells CASSFFSQGNEKLFF. CDR3 nucleotide sequence: TGTGCCAGCAGTTTTTTCTCACAGGGTAATGAAAAACTGTTTTTT.